Presented here are 4 T cell receptor beta chains from one specimen sequenced in a study of blood T cell repertoires in COVID-19. The table came from immunoSEQ multiplex PCR; TCRdb's copy has only in-frame clones and leaves some out. In the table there are 55,000 to 70,000 clones, 70% to 90% of which are singletons. Sequencing was done on a sample of peripheral blood. The receptors here all came from a woman aged 70-85 years with active COVID-19.

V usage is TRBV9 and J usage is TRBJ1-4, with a weak D call TRBD1 (5 bases). Germline V gives CDR1 SGDLS, CDR2 YYNGEE. The CDR3 loop spans 15 amino acids. Trimming pared 4 bases from V and 3 bases from J, leaving 13 bases between. CDR3 region: CASSLGTQANEKLFF. CDR3 bases: TGTGCCAGCAGCCTGGGTACACAGGCTAATGAAAAACTGTTTTTT.

This chain links TRBV18 with TRBJ1-1, with 12 bases aligning to TRBD1. The V gene end was trimmed by 3 bases and the J gene end by 4 bases; junction bases not matched to a gene: 6. Germline CDR1 reads KGHSH; CDR2 reads LQKENI. CDR3 length: 16 residues. CDR3 coding DNA: TGTGCCAGCTCACCCGGGACAGGGGGCGGAAGCACTGAAGCTTTCTTT. Translated, it gives CASSPGTGGGSTEAFF.

The rearrangement links TRBV3-1 (or the pseudogene TRBV3-2) to TRBJ2-7; 10 positions agree with TRBD2. Trimming cost V 1 base and J 3 bases; bases outside gene matches: 6. This CDR3 has 16 residues. CDR1 is LGHDT, CDR2 YNNKEL, per germline (reference sequence). The CDR3 loop is CASSQVVLAGIYEQYF. The CDR3 DNA reads TGTGCCAGCAGCCAAGTCGTACTAGCGGGGATCTACGAGCAGTACTTC.

The chain carries TRBV27 and TRBJ2-7, with a possible D match to TRBD1 (6 bases). The V and J ends lost 1 base and 2 bases respectively, with 9 bases between them. Germline values: CDR1 MNHEY, CDR2 SMNVEV (reference sequence). The CDR3 loop spans 14 amino acids. The CDR3 nucleotides read TGTGCCAGCAGTTTATACAGGGCGGCCTACGAGCAGTACTTC. Residues: CASSLYRAAYEQYF.